This T cell receptor beta chain was documented in a study of blood T cell repertoires in COVID-19. For the study at large: Acute and convalescent COVID-19 specimens originated in the United States, Italy and Spain.

The participants were between roughly 18 and 89 years old and came from 24 US areas. Each participant's cohort was designated according to participant-reported clinical history. All recovered Cohort 3 donors got two negative PCRs, got clearance, or saw symptom resolution. This clone was observed once. Germline assignment: CDR1 MNHEY and CDR2 SVGAGI. Trimming took 7 bases from V and 6 from J, leaving 15 bases between them. The CDR3 sequence is 13 residues long. Sequencing used immunoSEQ multiplex PCR; TCRdb keeps in-frame clones, though not all of them. In the table there are around 250,000 clones, approximately 84% of which are singletons.

The rearrangement links TRBV6-5 to TRBJ1-2; D is unresolved. This receptor was identified in a man aged 18 to 29 who had recovered from COVID-19. Sequencing used PBMCs or T cells enriched from blood (not recorded which). In nucleotides, the CDR3 is TGTGCCAGCACTCAAATCTGGGGAGATGGCTACACCTTC. Protein sequence: CASTQIWGDGYTF.